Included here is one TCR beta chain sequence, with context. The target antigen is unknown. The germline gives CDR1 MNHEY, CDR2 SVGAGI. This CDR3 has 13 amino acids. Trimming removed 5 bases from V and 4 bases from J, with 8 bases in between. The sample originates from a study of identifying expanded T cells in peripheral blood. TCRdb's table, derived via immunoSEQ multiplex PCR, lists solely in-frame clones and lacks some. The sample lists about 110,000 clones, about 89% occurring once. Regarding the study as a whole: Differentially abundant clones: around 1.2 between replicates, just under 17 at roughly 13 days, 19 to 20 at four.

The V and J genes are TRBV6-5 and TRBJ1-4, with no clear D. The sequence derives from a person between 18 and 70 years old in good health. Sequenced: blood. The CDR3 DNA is TGTGCCAGCAGTCTCATCATTAATGAAAAACTGTTTTTT. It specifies CASSLIINEKLFF.